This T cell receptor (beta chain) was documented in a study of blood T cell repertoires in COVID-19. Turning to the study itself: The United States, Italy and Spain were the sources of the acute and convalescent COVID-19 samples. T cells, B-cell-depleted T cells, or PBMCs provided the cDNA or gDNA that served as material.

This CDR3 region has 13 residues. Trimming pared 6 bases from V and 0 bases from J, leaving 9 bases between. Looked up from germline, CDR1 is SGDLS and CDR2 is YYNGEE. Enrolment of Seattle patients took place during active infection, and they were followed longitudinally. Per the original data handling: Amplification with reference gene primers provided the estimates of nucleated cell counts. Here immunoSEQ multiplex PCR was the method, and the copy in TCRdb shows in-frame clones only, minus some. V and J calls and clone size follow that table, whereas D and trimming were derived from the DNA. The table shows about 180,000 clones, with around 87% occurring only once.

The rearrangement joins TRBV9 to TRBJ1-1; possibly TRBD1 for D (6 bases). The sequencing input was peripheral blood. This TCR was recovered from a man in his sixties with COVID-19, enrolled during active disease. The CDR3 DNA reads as TGTGCCAGCACCGGACAGTTGAACACTGAAGCTTTCTTT. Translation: CASTGQLNTEAFF.